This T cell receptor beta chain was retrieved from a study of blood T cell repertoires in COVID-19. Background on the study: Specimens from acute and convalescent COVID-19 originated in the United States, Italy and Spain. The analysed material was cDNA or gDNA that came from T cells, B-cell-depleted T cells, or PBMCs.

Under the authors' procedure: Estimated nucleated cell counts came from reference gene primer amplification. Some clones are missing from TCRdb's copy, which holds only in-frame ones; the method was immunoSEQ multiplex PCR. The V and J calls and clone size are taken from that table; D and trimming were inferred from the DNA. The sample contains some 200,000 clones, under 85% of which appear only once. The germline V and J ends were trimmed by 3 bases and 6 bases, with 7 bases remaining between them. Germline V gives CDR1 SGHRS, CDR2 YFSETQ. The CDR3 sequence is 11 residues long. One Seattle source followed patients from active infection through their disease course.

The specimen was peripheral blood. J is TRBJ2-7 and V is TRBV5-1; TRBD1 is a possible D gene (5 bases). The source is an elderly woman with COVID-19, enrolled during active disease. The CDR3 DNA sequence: TGCGCCAGCAGCTCCAGGGCCGAGCAGTACTTC. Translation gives CASSSRAEQYF.